This T cell receptor beta chain was found in a study of T cells in Graves' hyperthyroidism and ophthalmopathy. Study-wide results and limits: Median prediction lead before ophthalmopathy onset was 6.5 months with the model.

The V gene lost 4 bases and the J gene lost 1 base, with 10 bases spanning the gap. The length of the CDR3 is 14 residues. The germline gives CDR1 LNHDA, CDR2 SQIVND (reference sequence). Amplification of TCR beta CDR3 regions was performed using RNA transcripts as template. HTBI primers drove first-round RT-PCR of the TCR CDR3. TCRdb used MiXCR to reprocess the multiplex PCR reads, holding one entry per CDR3 protein. In the table there are some 320,000 distinct CDR3 sequences, approximately 13% of which are singletons. This clonotype occurred many times. Its matching antigen is unknown. The sequenced material came from blood. The rearrangement links TRBV19 to TRBJ1-1; D is unclear. This sequence was found in a woman between 40 and 55 years old with Graves' ophthalmopathy. CDR3 bases: TGTGCCAGTAGTAAGTCACGACAGAACACTGAAGCTTTCTTT. It specifies CASSKSRQNTEAFF.